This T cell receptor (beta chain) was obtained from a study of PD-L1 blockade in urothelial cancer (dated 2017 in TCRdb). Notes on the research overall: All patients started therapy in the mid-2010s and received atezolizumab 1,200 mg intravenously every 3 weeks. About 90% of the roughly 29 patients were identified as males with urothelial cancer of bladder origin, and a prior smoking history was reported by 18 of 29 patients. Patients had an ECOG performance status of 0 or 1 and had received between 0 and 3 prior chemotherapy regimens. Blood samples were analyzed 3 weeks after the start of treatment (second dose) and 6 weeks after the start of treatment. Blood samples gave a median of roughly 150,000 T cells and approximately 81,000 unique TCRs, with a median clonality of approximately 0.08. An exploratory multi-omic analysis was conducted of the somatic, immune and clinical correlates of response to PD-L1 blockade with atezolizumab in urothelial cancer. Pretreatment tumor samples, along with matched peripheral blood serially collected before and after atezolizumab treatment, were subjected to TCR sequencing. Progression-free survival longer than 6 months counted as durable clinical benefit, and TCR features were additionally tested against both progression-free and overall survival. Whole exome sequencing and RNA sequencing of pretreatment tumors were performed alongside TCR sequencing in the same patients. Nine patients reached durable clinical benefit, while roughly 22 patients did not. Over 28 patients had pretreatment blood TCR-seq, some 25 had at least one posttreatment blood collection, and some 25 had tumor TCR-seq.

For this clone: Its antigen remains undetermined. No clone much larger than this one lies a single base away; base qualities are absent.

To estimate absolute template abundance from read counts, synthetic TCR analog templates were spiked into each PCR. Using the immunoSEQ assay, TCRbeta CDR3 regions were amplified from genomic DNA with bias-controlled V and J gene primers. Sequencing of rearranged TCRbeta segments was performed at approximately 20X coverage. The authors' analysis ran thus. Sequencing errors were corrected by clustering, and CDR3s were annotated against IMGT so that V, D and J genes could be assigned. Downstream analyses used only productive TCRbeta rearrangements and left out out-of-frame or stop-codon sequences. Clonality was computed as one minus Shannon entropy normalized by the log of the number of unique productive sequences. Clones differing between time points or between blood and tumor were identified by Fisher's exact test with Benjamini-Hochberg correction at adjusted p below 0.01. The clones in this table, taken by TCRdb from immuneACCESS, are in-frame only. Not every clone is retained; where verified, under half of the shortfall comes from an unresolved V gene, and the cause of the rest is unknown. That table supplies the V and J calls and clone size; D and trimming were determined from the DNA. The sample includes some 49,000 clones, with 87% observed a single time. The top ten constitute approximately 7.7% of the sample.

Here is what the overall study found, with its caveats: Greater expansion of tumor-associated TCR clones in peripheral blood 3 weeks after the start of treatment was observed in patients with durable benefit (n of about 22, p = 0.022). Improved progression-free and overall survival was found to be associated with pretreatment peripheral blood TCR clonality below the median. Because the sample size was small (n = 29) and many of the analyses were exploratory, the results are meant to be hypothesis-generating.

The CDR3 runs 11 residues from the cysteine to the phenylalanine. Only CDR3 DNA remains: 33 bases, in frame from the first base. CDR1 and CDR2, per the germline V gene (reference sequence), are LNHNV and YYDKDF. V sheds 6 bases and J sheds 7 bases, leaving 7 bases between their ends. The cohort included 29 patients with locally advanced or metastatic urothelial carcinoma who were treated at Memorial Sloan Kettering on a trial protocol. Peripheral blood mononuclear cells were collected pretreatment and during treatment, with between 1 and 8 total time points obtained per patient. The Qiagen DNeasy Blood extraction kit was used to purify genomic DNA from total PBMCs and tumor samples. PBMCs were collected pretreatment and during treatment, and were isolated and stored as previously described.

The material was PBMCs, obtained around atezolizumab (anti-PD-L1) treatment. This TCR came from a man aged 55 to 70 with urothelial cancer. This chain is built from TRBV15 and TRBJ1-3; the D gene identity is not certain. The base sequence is TGTGCCACCAGGACCGGGAACACCATATATTTT. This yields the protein CATRTGNTIYF.